These T cell receptor beta chains were read from a single sample in a study of shared clonotypes between healthy human individuals. Produced via immunoSEQ multiplex PCR; TCRdb's table is partial and in-frame only. Here the sample spans about 1,800,000 clones, roughly 94% being singletons. Sequencing input: naive CD8+ T cells sorted from blood. These receptors were obtained from a man aged 18 to 29 in good health. Each CDR3 is given with its conserved first and last residue. A D gene is named only where the DNA matches it firmly. Where a row states a size, it is once, few, many or the class of an expanded clone; other rows omit it.

TGCGCCAGCAGCGCTGTAGGGTACAATGAGCAGTTCTTC	CASSAVGYNEQFF	TRBV4-1	TRBJ2-1	.	.
TGTGCCAGCAGCTTAGTCAGGGACAGCTCCTACGAGCAGTACTTC	CASSLVRDSSYEQYF	TRBV11-2	TRBJ2-7	TRBD1	once
TGTGCCAGCAGCTTAGCGCAGGGGCAGGACACTGAAGCTTTCTTT	CASSLAQGQDTEAFF	TRBV7-9	TRBJ1-1	.	.
TGCGCCAGCAGCTTAGACGGACTAGCGGGAGGGCGGACAGATACGCAGTATTTT	CASSLDGLAGGRTDTQYF	TRBV5-1	TRBJ2-3	TRBD2	.
TGTAAAGCGGCTTACGAGCAGTACTTC	CKAAYEQYF	TRBV30	TRBJ2-7	.	.
TGCGCCAGCAGCCCACTTAGCGGGAGCGGAGAGACCCAGTACTTC	CASSPLSGSGETQYF	TRBV4-1	TRBJ2-5	TRBD2	.
TGCGCCAGCAGCCTCTTAACCGGACAGGGTCATAATTCACCCCTCCACTTT	CASSLLTGQGHNSPLHF	TRBV4-1	TRBJ1-6	TRBD1	.
TGCGCCAGCAGCCAGACTAGCGGGATGGAGACCCAGTACTTC	CASSQTSGMETQYF	TRBV4-3	TRBJ2-5	TRBD2	.
TGCGCCAGCAGCTTGGGGACTAGCGGCCTCCCGAACACCGGGGAGCTGTTTTTT	CASSLGTSGLPNTGELFF	TRBV5-1	TRBJ2-2	TRBD2	.
TGTGCCAGCAGTTACGGGGCAGGGGGGGAAAATGAAGCTTTCTTT	CASSYGAGGENEAFF	TRBV6-6	TRBJ1-1	TRBD1	.
TGTGCCAGCAGCTTAGCCCCGGACATACGCGCTGGGGCCAACGTCCTGACTTTC	CASSLAPDIRAGANVLTF	TRBV7-8	TRBJ2-6	.	.
TGTGCCTGGAGTAAGGCGGTTACCTACGAGCAGTACTTC	CAWSKAVTYEQYF	TRBV30	TRBJ2-7	.	.
TGTGCCTGGAGTGTACTTGGGGGCATGGGGAATTCACCCCTCCACTTT	CAWSVLGGMGNSPLHF	TRBV30	TRBJ1-6	.	.
TGTGCCATCAGTGAGGACAGGGGGGACGGATATGGCTACACCTTC	CAISEDRGDGYGYTF	TRBV10-3	TRBJ1-2	TRBD1	.
TGTGCCAGCAGTCTCACGGGACTAGCGGGCAATGAGCAGTTCTTC	CASSLTGLAGNEQFF	TRBV9	TRBJ2-1	TRBD2	.
TGTGCCAGCAGTCCAGGGACTAGCGGGAGGCTCCCCCGGGTGTACGAGCAGTACTTC	CASSPGTSGRLPRVYEQYF	TRBV27	TRBJ2-7	TRBD2	.
TGTGCCAGCAGTGATACTTCTGGGGGGGATGAGCAGTTCTTC	CASSDTSGGDEQFF	TRBV9	TRBJ2-1	TRBD2	.
TGTGCCAGCAGAAAAATTTCCGGGACAGGGGATTCACCCCTCCACTTT	CASRKISGTGDSPLHF	TRBV21-1	TRBJ1-6	.	.
TGCGCCAGCAGTGGAGCCCGGGTCGAAGCTTTCTTT	CASSGARVEAFF	TRBV10-2	TRBJ1-1	.	.
TGTGCCAGCAGCCTAACCGGCAGGGCGGAGGGGGAGACCCAGTACTTC	CASSLTGRAEGETQYF	TRBV11-2	TRBJ2-5	.	.
TGCGCCAGCAGCCATAGCGGGGGACTCACAGATACGCAGTATTTT	CASSHSGGLTDTQYF	TRBV4-1	TRBJ2-3	TRBD2	.
TGTGCCAGCAGCGTAGATACAGCGAATGAGCAGTTCTTC	CASSVDTANEQFF	TRBV9	TRBJ2-1	.	.
TGTGCCAGCAGCTTGGCCGGGGGGGCGGTAGATACGCAGTATTTT	CASSLAGGAVDTQYF	TRBV5-4	TRBJ2-3	TRBD2	.
TGTGCCATCAGTGAGCAGGGGGCGAATTCACCCCTCCACTTT	CAISEQGANSPLHF	TRBV10-3	TRBJ1-6	TRBD1	.
TGCGCCAGCAGCCAAGGGATATCGAAGCAGGTTAACTACGAGCAGTACTTC	CASSQGISKQVNYEQYF	TRBV4-1	TRBJ2-7	.	.
TGCGCCAGCAGTGACCCCGGACTAGGAAGCCATGAGCAGTTCTTC	CASSDPGLGSHEQFF	TRBV10-2	TRBJ2-1	TRBD2	.
TGTGCCAGCAGCTCTAGCGGGAGGTTCACAGATACGCAGTATTTT	CASSSSGRFTDTQYF	TRBV5-8	TRBJ2-3	TRBD2	.
TGTGCCAGCAGGGACCCAACCTACGAGCAGTACTTC	CASRDPTYEQYF	TRBV7-8	TRBJ2-7	.	.
TGTGCCAGCAGTTTTGGGACCGATCAAGTGTACGAGCAGTACTTC	CASSFGTDQVYEQYF	TRBV28	TRBJ2-7	.	.
TGTGCCAGCAGCTTGCGGCTAGCGGGAGACAATGAGCAGTTCTTC	CASSLRLAGDNEQFF	TRBV5-4	TRBJ2-1	TRBD2	once
TGTGCCAGCAGTTTCCTAGGGGCAAGTTCACCCCTCCACTTT	CASSFLGASSPLHF	TRBV27	TRBJ1-6	.	.
TGTGCCAGCAGCGGAGGGATATACGAGCAGTACTTC	CASSGGIYEQYF	TRBV7-9	TRBJ2-7	.	.
TGTGCCAGCAGTTCGACAGGGTCAGGGGAGCTGTTTTTT	CASSSTGSGELFF	TRBV27	TRBJ2-2	TRBD1	once
TGCGCCAGCAGAACTAGCGGGGGGGACTCCTACGAGCAGTACTTC	CASRTSGGDSYEQYF	TRBV5-1	TRBJ2-7	TRBD2	.
TGTGCCATCAGCGCGACAGGGGTCGCTCAGCCCCAGCATTTT	CAISATGVAQPQHF	TRBV10-3	TRBJ1-5	TRBD1	.
TGTGCCAGCAGCTCAGAACAGGGCTTCAGTTCACCCCTCCACTTT	CASSSEQGFSSPLHF	TRBV9	TRBJ1-6	.	.
TGTGCCAGCAGTTTAGGATTCAGTGAAAAACTGTTTTTT	CASSLGFSEKLFF	TRBV27	TRBJ1-4	.	.
TGTGCCTGGAGCTCCATAGGGTATGAGCAGTTCTTC	CAWSSIGYEQFF	TRBV30	TRBJ2-1	.	.
TGTGCCAGCAGCTTAGATATGGCCCAAGCGGGGGGCCACGAGCAGTACTTC	CASSLDMAQAGGHEQYF	TRBV11-2	TRBJ2-7	TRBD2	.
TGCGCCAGCAGCCAAGGGATCGAGGCAGCGGGAACTGAAGCTTTCTTT	CASSQGIEAAGTEAFF	TRBV4-1	TRBJ1-1	.	.
TGTGCCAGCAGCTTCCTGGGGGGCGGGGAGCTGTTTTTT	CASSFLGGGELFF	TRBV5-6	TRBJ2-2	.	.
TGTGCCAGCAGACTCGACAGGGCGAACACCGGGGAGCTGTTTTTT	CASRLDRANTGELFF	TRBV7-6	TRBJ2-2	TRBD1	.
TGTGCCAGTAGTATAGATTTGGAAGATACGCAGTATTTT	CASSIDLEDTQYF	TRBV19	TRBJ2-3	.	.
TGTGCCTGGAGTGTAGGCAGGGGTGATCAGCCCCAGCATTTT	CAWSVGRGDQPQHF	TRBV30	TRBJ1-5	.	.
TGTGCCAGTAGTACAGACAGGTGGGGCTCCTACGAGCAGTACTTC	CASSTDRWGSYEQYF	TRBV19	TRBJ2-7	.	.
TGTGCCAGCAGGGGGGGGACTCCTGAAGCTTTCTTT	CASRGGTPEAFF	TRBV6-1	TRBJ1-1	.	.
TGTGCCAGCAGTCGAGGCACTGAAGCTTTCTTT	CASSRGTEAFF	TRBV2	TRBJ1-1	.	.
TGTGCCAGCAGCCGAGTTGGGATAGGGTCTATTGGCTACACCTTC	CASSRVGIGSIGYTF	TRBV6-5	TRBJ1-2	.	.
TGTGCCAGCAATGGGGGGCGAGGCTACACCTTC	CASNGGRGYTF	TRBV2	TRBJ1-2	.	.
TGTGCCAGCAGCTTGACAGGGATCGGTTCACCCCTCCACTTT	CASSLTGIGSPLHF	TRBV9	TRBJ1-6	TRBD1	.